The source of this T cell receptor beta chain is a study of T-cell reconstitution after alpha-beta-depleted transplantation in children. Points from the study as a whole: Reportedly, roughly two months post-transplant, alpha-beta T cells arose from several hundred expanded graft clones. Some patients owed their high day-60 TCRbeta diversity to surviving recipient T cells and thymic progenitors.

Unique molecular identifiers tagged the TCRbeta library. TCRdb re-called the PCR reads through MiXCR, storing one row per CDR3 protein. The table has a few hundred thousand distinct CDR3 sequences, around 25% seen once. The trim removed 5 bases at V and 4 bases at J, leaving 7 bases unmatched. Germline V gene lookup returns CDR1 MDHEN and CDR2 SYDVKM. CDR3 size: 14 residues. As to this clonotype: Its antigen is undetermined.

The sample was PBMCs, mostly from graft donor cells, taken 360 days after TCRalphabeta/CD19-depleted stem cell transplant. The receptor was isolated from a female patient aged 2-10 years who had a stem cell transplant for congenital amegakaryocytic thrombocytopenia, so the T cells may come from the graft donor. The chain has TRBV28 and TRBJ2-7; 8 nucleotides match TRBD1. CDR3 protein: CASSERTGRYEQYF. CDR3 nucleotides: TGTGCCAGCAGTGAGCGGACAGGGAGGTACGAGCAGTACTTC.